This TCR beta chain was retrieved from a study of regulatory T cells in long-lasting Graves disease. TCR beta libraries were built with iRepertoire HTBI primers and Arm-PCR of CDR3 regions. TCRdb re-called the multiplex PCR reads with MiXCR, one entry per CDR3 protein. The top ten hold over 7% of the sample, which has more than 450,000 distinct CDR3 sequences, around 11% seen once. This clonotype has at least ten counts. Its antigen is undetermined. Germline loops: CDR1 MDHEN, CDR2 SYDVKM. Between the trimmed V and J ends, which lost 5 bases and 1 base, there was a span of 13 bases. This CDR3 is 15 amino acids long. Points from the study as a whole: The persistent group shared some 2,700 public clonotypes, more than the 966 shared by new patients.

Time point meaning: newly diagnosed GD, antithyroid drugs for less than 3 months. Scientists built the TCR library using RNA that was extracted from PBMCs. These data were likewise used in another study, on T cells in Graves' hyperthyroidism and ophthalmopathy. As that report states: Most expanded thyroid clonotypes above 0.001 recurred in blood.

Source: peripheral blood mononuclear cells (PBMCs), taken at new diagnosis, from a patient treated with antithyroid drugs. The TCR sequence derives from a woman in her 30s with Graves disease. The V and J genes are TRBV28 and TRBJ2-3; tentative D call: TRBD2 (5 bases). CDR3 region: CASSGVGLRTDTQYF. For the CDR3, the DNA is TGTGCCAGCAGTGGGGTAGGACTCCGCACAGATACGCAGTATTTT.